The 21 T cell receptor beta chains in this list originate from one sample, sequenced in a study of cytomegalovirus exposure and HLA in healthy donors. Researchers ran the PCR with 60 Vbeta and 13 Jbeta primers. The protocol was immunoSEQ multiplex PCR, while the TCRdb copy is restricted to in-frame clones and leaves out a portion. The table lists fewer than 250,000 clones, under 80% of them singletons. Sequencing was carried out using PBMCs. The receptors shown here come from a woman aged 25 to 39 in good health and CMV-seronegative.

The rearrangement uses TRBV11-3 and TRBJ1-1; the D gene is possibly TRBD1 (5 bases). V was clipped by 2 bases and J by 8 bases, with 12 bases between them. CDR1 is SGHNT, CDR2 YENEEA, per germline. This CDR3 is built from 13 residues. CDR3 nucleotide sequence: TGTGCCAGCAGCTTACGCGGGGGAGGGGAAGCTTTCTTT. Protein sequence: CASSLRGGGEAFF.

This clone was picked up a small number of times. The V gene is TRBV5-5, the J gene TRBJ1-2; 9 nucleotides line up with TRBD1. Germline assignment: CDR1 SGHKS and CDR2 YYEKEE (reference sequence). The CDR3 sequence is 15 residues long. After removal of 3 bases from V and 4 bases from J, the junction contained 7 bases not matched to a gene. The CDR3 DNA reads TGTGCCAGCAGCTCCACAGGGGGCAGAGCCTATGGCTACACCTTC. It codes for CASSSTGGRAYGYTF. Complete variable domain (other parts from reference TRBV5-5 and TRBJ1-2): DAGVTQSPTHLIKTRGQQVTLRCSPISGHKSVSWYQQVLGQGPQFIFQYYEKEERGRGNFPDRFSARQFPNYSSELNVNALLLGDSALYLCASSSTGGRAYGYTFGSGTRLTVV.

The chain is built from TRBV6-5 and TRBJ1-1; D might be TRBD1 (6 bases). This CDR3 is built from 12 residues. The germline V and J ends were trimmed by 10 bases and 1 base, with 10 bases remaining between them. CDR1 and CDR2 from the germline V gene are MNHEY and SVGAGI. The CDR3, as DNA: TGTGCCACCATGACAGGGAACACTGAAGCTTTCTTT. Amino acids: CATMTGNTEAFF.

The chain joins TRBV14 to TRBJ2-5; TRBD2 aligns across 8 bases. This CDR3 is built from 14 residues. The germline V gene has CDR1 SGHDN and CDR2 FVKESK. The junction had 6 bases not matched to a gene; V was cut back by 1 base and J by 8 bases. The CDR3 region has the DNA TGTGCCAGCAGCCAAGTGGATAGCGGGGCAACCCAGTACTTC. Its translation: CASSQVDSGATQYF. Complete variable domain (other parts from reference TRBV14 and TRBJ2-5): EAGVTQFPSHSVIEKGQTVTLRCDPISGHDNLYWYRRVMGKEIKFLLHFVKESKQDESGMPNNRFLAERTGGTYSTLKVQPAELEDSGVYFCASSQVDSGATQYFGPGTRLLVL.

This chain uses TRBV5-1 with TRBJ1-1, with D perhaps matching TRBD1 (5 bases). Between the trimmed V and J ends, which lost 1 base and 2 bases, there was a span of 15 bases. This CDR3 has 16 residues. CDR1 and CDR2 from the germline V gene are SGHRS and YFSETQ. The CDR3 is CASSLNRGKTNTEAFF. CDR3 nucleotides: TGCGCCAGCAGCTTGAACCGGGGGAAGACTAACACTGAAGCTTTCTTT.

This clone was picked up one time. The genes are TRBV30 and TRBJ1-1; 7 bases line up with TRBD1. With 0 bases clipped from V and 8 bases from J, the junction kept 3 bases outside the gene matches. This CDR3 comprises 12 residues. Looked up from germline, CDR1 is GTSNPN and CDR2 is SVGIG (reference sequence). In DNA form, the CDR3 reads TGTGCCTGGAGTGTAAGGGACAGAGAAGCTTTCTTT. Translated: CAWSVRDREAFF.

The chain joins TRBV12-5 to TRBJ1-1; D may be TRBD1 (6 bases). The germline gives CDR1 LGHNT, CDR2 FRNRAP. The CDR3 runs 15 residues. V gave up 2 bases and J gave up 4 bases, with 14 bases separating them. The CDR3 DNA is TGTGCTAGTGGTTTGCACGTGACAGGAGGCACTGAAGCTTTCTTT. This encodes CASGLHVTGGTEAFF.

The J gene is TRBJ1-1, the V gene TRBV5-6; D is perhaps TRBD1 (6 bases). This CDR3 region has 12 residues. Trimming stripped 4 bases from V and 5 bases from J, with 9 bases between. Germline CDR1 and CDR2: SGHDT and YYEEEE. The CDR3 protein is CASSPGQTEAFF. The CDR3 region has the DNA TGTGCCAGCAGCCCAGGACAGACTGAAGCTTTCTTT.

This clone has more than one count but fewer than ten. This sample includes further DNA sequences coding for the same CDR3. This sequence joins TRBV18 and TRBJ1-2, with TRBD1 matching 8 bases. Unmatched junction bases numbered 3, after V lost 6 bases and J lost 3 bases. Germline lookup yields CDR1 KGHSH and CDR2 LQKENI. This CDR3 comprises 13 residues. CDR3 sequence (DNA): TGTGCCAGCTCCCAGGACAGGGACTATGGCTACACCTTC. It specifies CASSQDRDYGYTF.

The chain combines TRBV20-1 with TRBJ1-1; 7 positions match TRBD1. The CDR3 consists of 11 residues. In germline, CDR1 is DFQATT, CDR2 SNEGSKA (reference sequence). The V segment lost 7 bases and the J segment 1 base; nucleotides outside the gene matches: 0. In nucleotides, the CDR3 is TGCAGTGGGACAGGGAACACTGAAGCTTTCTTT. This translates into CSGTGNTEAFF.

The V gene is TRBV27, the J gene TRBJ2-5, with D possibly TRBD2 on 5 matching bases. Trimming took 0 bases from V and 5 from J, leaving 16 bases between them. Germline loops: CDR1 MNHEY, CDR2 SMNVEV (reference sequence). CDR3 size: 16 residues. CDR3 amino acids: CASSLSPARPGETQYF. DNA of the CDR3: TGTGCCAGCAGTTTATCCCCAGCGAGGCCGGGGGAGACCCAGTACTTC.

The chain is built from TRBV11-2 and TRBJ2-5; tentative D call: TRBD2 (7 bases). The better agreement between TRBJ2-7 and the DNA end casts doubt on the J call. Germline V gene sequence: CDR1 SGHAT, CDR2 FQNNGV. This CDR3 is 16 amino acids long. CDR3 nucleotides: TGTGCCAGCAGCCGAGGGAGGGGGGGGACCCGTTACGAGCAGTACTTC. Residues: CASSRGRGGTRYEQYF.

This clone has just one count. The V call is TRBV7-2, the J call TRBJ2-7; 9 bases are shared with TRBD2. J gave up 5 bases and V 3 bases, and 5 bases lay outside the gene matches. This CDR3 has 14 amino acids. Germline-derived CDR1 and CDR2 are SGHTA and FQGNSA. The CDR3 nucleotides read TGTGCCAGCAGCTTCTCTAGCGGGAATAACGAGCAGTACTTC. Translating it yields CASSFSSGNNEQYF.

The V gene is TRBV5-5, the J gene TRBJ2-7; D may be TRBD1 (5 bases). The V end was cut by 4 bases, the J end by 5 bases, with 10 bases between. The CDR3 extends over 12 amino acids. The germline V gene encodes CDR1 SGHKS and CDR2 YYEKEE (reference sequence). The chain's CDR3 is CASSLQGNEQYF. CDR3 coding DNA: TGTGCCAGCAGCCTCCAGGGAAACGAGCAGTACTTC.

The CDR3 protein is CASSRRGGSGANEQFF. The CDR3 nucleotides read TGTGCCAGCAGCCGGAGGGGGGGTAGCGGGGCCAATGAGCAGTTCTTC. The gene calls are TRBV7-9 and TRBJ2-1; 8 positions match TRBD2. This CDR3 comprises 16 residues. The germline V gene has CDR1 SEHNR and CDR2 FQNEAQ (reference sequence). J gave up 6 bases and V 5 bases, and 12 bases lay outside the gene matches.

Only one count was recorded for this clone. This chain joins TRBV14 and TRBJ2-5; 10 bases are shared with TRBD2. In germline, CDR1 is SGHDN, CDR2 FVKESK. This CDR3 is built from 16 residues. The trim removed 4 bases at V and 2 bases at J, leaving 7 bases unmatched. CDR3 loop: CASSLRTSGIQETQYF. The DNA for the CDR3 is TGTGCCAGCAGCCTCAGGACTAGCGGAATACAAGAGACCCAGTACTTC.

V usage is TRBV6-6 and J usage is TRBJ2-1; 8 bases map to TRBD2. V trimming: 5 bases; J trimming: 5 bases; junction bases outside the gene matches: 5. The CDR3 has 14 amino acids. The germline gives CDR1 MNHNY, CDR2 SVGAGI (reference sequence). The CDR3 is CASSRLATNNEQFF. The CDR3 coding sequence is TGTGCCAGCAGTAGACTAGCGACAAACAATGAGCAGTTCTTC.

J is TRBJ1-1 and V is TRBV29-1, with TRBD1 matching over 9 bases. CDR1 and CDR2 (germline): SQVTM, ANQGSEA. V lost 3 bases to trimming and J lost 3 bases; unmatched junction nucleotides: 17. The CDR3 contains 18 residues. In DNA form, the CDR3 reads TGCAGCGTTGATAGGGCCTTCGGGACAGGGATAATCCACACTGAAGCTTTCTTT. Translated: CSVDRAFGTGIIHTEAFF.

As to this clone: Different DNA sequences within this sample yield the same CDR3. The V call is TRBV7-3, the J call TRBJ2-1; 11 nucleotides agree with TRBD2. The germline CDR1 and CDR2 sequences are SGHTA and FQGTGA. The CDR3 totals 15 residues. V lost 5 bases to trimming and J lost 10 bases; unmatched junction nucleotides: 10. CDR3 region: CASSPAGLAAGEQFF. CDR3 sequence (DNA): TGTGCCAGCAGCCCAGCGGGACTAGCGGCGGGGGAGCAGTTCTTC.

This clone was picked up one time. V gene TRBV7-3 combines with J gene TRBJ2-2; D unclear. The ends were cut back, 3 bases at V and 7 bases at J, with 9 bases in the middle. This CDR3 has 13 amino acids. CDR1 SGHTA and CDR2 FQGTGA come from the germline V gene. The CDR3 DNA sequence: TGTGCCAGCAGCTTCCAGTCAGACGGGGAGCTGTTTTTT. This gives the protein CASSFQSDGELFF.

The chain has TRBV2 and TRBJ1-3, with 7 bases fitting TRBD1. Germline CDR1 is SNHLY and CDR2 is FYNNEI. V shed 4 bases and J 0 bases; nucleotides not matched to a gene: 0. The CDR3 has 14 amino acids. The CDR3 DNA is TGTGCCAGCAGTGGACAGGGCTCTGGAAACACCATATATTTT. Its translation is CASSGQGSGNTIYF.